This T cell receptor beta chain was profiled in a study of cytomegalovirus exposure and HLA in healthy donors. Study-level results: That first-cohort TCR clusters tended to co-occur in the 100 to 150 validation repertoires was found in a later analysis.

CDR1 SEHNR and CDR2 FQNEAQ come from the germline V gene (reference sequence). V lost 2 bases and J lost 1, with 11 bases in between. The CDR3 runs to 15 residues. TCRdb keeps only in-frame clones here, not all; method: immunoSEQ multiplex PCR. Found here are roughly 56,000 clones, roughly 90% of them singletons; the top ten hold 2.2%. With regard to this clone: What it recognizes is unknown.

V is TRBV7-9 and J is TRBJ1-1; D gene unclear. This sequence was found in a woman aged 25-40 years in good health and CMV-seronegative. Sequenced input: PBMCs. The CDR3 bases are TGTGCCAGCAGCTTAAGTTTCTCGGGGAACACTGAAGCTTTCTTT. This sequence encodes CASSLSFSGNTEAFF.